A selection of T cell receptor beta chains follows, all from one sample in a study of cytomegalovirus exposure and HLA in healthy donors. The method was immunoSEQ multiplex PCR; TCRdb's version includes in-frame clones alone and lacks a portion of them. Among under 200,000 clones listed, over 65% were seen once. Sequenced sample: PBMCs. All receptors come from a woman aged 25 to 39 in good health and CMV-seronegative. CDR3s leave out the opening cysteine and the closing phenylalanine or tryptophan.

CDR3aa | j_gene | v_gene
ASSKDSPGTDTQY | TRBJ2-3 | TRBV5-1
ASRFGTVHSGANVLT | TRBJ2-6 | TRBV27
ASSQTGTGVPNTGELF | TRBJ2-2 | TRBV4-2
ASSLAGQHRAKNIQY | TRBJ2-4 | TRBV5-6
ASSWGTSANYEQY | TRBJ2-7 | TRBV19
ASSSLGQSTYEQY | TRBJ2-7 | TRBV27
ASRDSGVDTQY | TRBJ2-3 | TRBV2
AISEGRRTTDTQY | TRBJ2-3 | TRBV10-3
ASSLEGQLEKLF | TRBJ1-4 | TRBV11-2
ASGTSGGPSSYNEQF | TRBJ2-1 | TRBV28
ASGTGRTGYT | TRBJ1-2 | TRBV27
ASCPATNEKLF | TRBJ1-4 | TRBV5-8
ASSQKAHSGTEAF | TRBJ1-1 | TRBV4-2
ASRSAGNTEAF | TRBJ1-1 | TRBV5-1
ASSVGPEAF | TRBJ1-1 | TRBV7-9
ASSQEGLDSYSNQPQH | TRBJ1-5 | TRBV4-1
ASSGTSGNTIY | TRBJ1-3 | TRBV11-3
ASSLNSPYEQY | TRBJ2-7 | TRBV5-8
ASSLVRGYQETQY | TRBJ2-5 | TRBV7-9
ASSLVAGQGFGYT | TRBJ1-2 | TRBV5-1
ASSLGQNNEQF | TRBJ2-1 | TRBV11-2
ASSGSTGSNHEQY | TRBJ2-7 | TRBV25-1
ASSPLGQGGYEQY | TRBJ2-7 | TRBV27
ASSKQASSYNEQF | TRBJ2-1 | TRBV7-2
ASAWRGPYGYT | TRBJ1-2 | TRBV19
ASSPQGIGRY | TRBJ2-7 | TRBV4-1
ASSSRSGLNEQF | TRBJ2-1 | TRBV7-9
ASSLVLAGGPRTDTQY | TRBJ2-3 | TRBV27
ASSSLLQGPYNEQF | TRBJ2-1 | TRBV5-1
ASSDDTWTNYGYT | TRBJ1-2 | TRBV2
ASSVEVQPTGELF | TRBJ2-2 | TRBV9
ASSLGPGKGHEQY | TRBJ2-7 | TRBV7-2
ASSLVTSPYEQY | TRBJ2-7 | TRBV7-9
ATSRDPPGGSEKLF | TRBJ1-4 | TRBV15
ASSVGTSGGSSYNEQF | TRBJ2-1 | TRBV6-4
ASSPQGAGNQPQH | TRBJ1-5 | TRBV18
ASTTRGANTEAF | TRBJ1-1 | TRBV27
ASSKVTGSNQPQH | TRBJ1-5 | TRBV6-1
ASSPGRASGSYEQY | TRBJ2-7 | TRBV7-3
ASSLESSGNTIY | TRBJ1-3 | TRBV7-9
ASSQVPGENEKLF | TRBJ1-4 | TRBV4-1
ASSPQLAANRIKETQY | TRBJ2-5 | TRBV4-1
AGASGRLNEQF | TRBJ2-1 | TRBV2
ASSHSYSLH | TRBJ1-6 | TRBV19
ASSLDLAVQETQY | TRBJ2-5 | TRBV7-2
ASSLGQGIYGYT | TRBJ1-2 | TRBV5-5
ASSLTTGSLLFTDTQY | TRBJ2-3 | TRBV5-6
ASSQEGGRANTEAF | TRBJ1-1 | TRBV4-1
ASSPGGQRDTQY | TRBJ2-3 | TRBV11-3
ASSPRRWREGSYNEQF | TRBJ2-1 | TRBV7-9
ASSLERPSTDTQY | TRBJ2-3 | TRBV11-2
ASSQEGVRQGAVNYGYT | TRBJ1-2 | TRBV4-1